This T cell receptor (beta chain) was retrieved from a study of T cell repertoires in cytomegalovirus infection. Study background: Through public TCR beta signatures, both CMV infection and matching HLA type were indicated.

Germline-derived CDR1 and CDR2 are MNHNS and SASEGT. This CDR3 is 15 amino acids long. The ends lost 2 bases at V and 1 base at J; junction bases unmatched: 3. Each CDR3 protein gets one entry after TCRdb re-called the reads with MiXCR. The sample lists some 700,000 distinct CDR3 sequences; 35% to 45% were seen once. This clonotype was seen more than once but under ten times. The chain has TRBV6-1 and TRBJ1-1, with TRBD1 matching 8 bases. Sequencing was done on a sample of PBMCs. The TCR originated in a human donor in good health (CMV status not recorded). Some clones in this sample may be carry-over from other donors' samples. CDR3 loop: CASSEWDRKNTEAFF. As DNA, the CDR3 is TGTGCCAGCAGTGAATGGGACAGGAAGAACACTGAAGCTTTCTTT.